This T cell receptor (beta chain) comes out of a study of technical replicates of blood from a handful of donors (TCRdb year 2017). Library generation was performed with the immunoSEQ multiplex PCR assay. The table comes from immuneACCESS by way of TCRdb, which keeps in-frame sequences with V and J called. Part of the clones is missing from these tables; in studies checked, under half for an unresolved V gene and the rest for unknown reasons. Present in this sample are roughly 87,000 clones, approximately 94% of which were seen just once. The ten largest account for roughly 0.24% of the sample. Of note for this clone: Its binding antigen is unknown. Qualities for individual bases were not recorded, and no much larger clone is one base off.

At the junction V is shortened by 2 bases and J by 3 bases; bases outside the gene matches: 5. The CDR3 measures 15 amino acids from cysteine to phenylalanine. The read is trimmed to its CDR3 DNA, 45 bases read in frame from base 1. Sequences MGHDK (CDR1) and SYGVNS (CDR2) are obtained from the germline V gene. Recombination linked TRBV25-1 to TRBJ2-7, with 9 bases in between that match TRBD1. This clonotype was obtained from a human donor in good health. Sequenced input: T cells isolated from PBMCs. The CDR3 protein is CASSEIGTGLYEQYF. The sequenced DNA is TGTGCCAGCAGTGAAATAGGGACAGGGCTCTACGAGCAGTACTTC.